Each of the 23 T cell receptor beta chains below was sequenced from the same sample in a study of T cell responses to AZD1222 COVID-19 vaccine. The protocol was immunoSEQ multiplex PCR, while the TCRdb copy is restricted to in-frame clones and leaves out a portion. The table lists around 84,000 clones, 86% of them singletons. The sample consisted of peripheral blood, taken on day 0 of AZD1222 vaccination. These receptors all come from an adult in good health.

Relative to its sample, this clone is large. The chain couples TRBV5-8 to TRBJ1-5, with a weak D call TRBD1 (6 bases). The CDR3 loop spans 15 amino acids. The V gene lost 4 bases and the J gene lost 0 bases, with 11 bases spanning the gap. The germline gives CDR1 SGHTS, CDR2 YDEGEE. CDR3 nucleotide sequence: TGTGCCAGCAGCGTCCAGGGGTATAGCAATCAGCCCCAGCATTTT. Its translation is CASSVQGYSNQPQHF.

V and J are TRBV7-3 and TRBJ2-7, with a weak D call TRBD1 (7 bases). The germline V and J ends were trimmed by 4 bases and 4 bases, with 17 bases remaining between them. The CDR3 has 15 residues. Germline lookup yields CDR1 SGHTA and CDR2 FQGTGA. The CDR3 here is CASSSYGGQPYEQYF. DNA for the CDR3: TGTGCCAGCAGCTCCTACGGGGGACAGCCATACGAGCAGTACTTC. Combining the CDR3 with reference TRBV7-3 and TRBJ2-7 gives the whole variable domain GAGVSQTPSNKVTEKGKYVELRCDPISGHTALYWYRQSLGQGPEFLIYFQGTGAADDSGLPNDRFFAVRPEGSVSTLKIQRTERGDSAVYLCASSSYGGQPYEQYFGPGTRLTVT.

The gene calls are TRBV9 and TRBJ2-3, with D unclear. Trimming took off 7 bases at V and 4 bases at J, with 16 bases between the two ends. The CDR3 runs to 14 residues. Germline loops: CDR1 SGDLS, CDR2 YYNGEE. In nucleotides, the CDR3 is TGTGCCAGCGCGGCCGCACCCCGGGCAGATACGCAGTATTTT. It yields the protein CASAAAPRADTQYF.

The CDR3 DNA reads as TGTGCCAGCAGTCTAGCTAGCGGGGGGGCATATCATGGTGAGCAGTTCTTC. It specifies CASSLASGGAYHGEQFF. The chain links TRBV6-6 to TRBJ2-1; TRBD2 aligns across 12 bases. This CDR3 comprises 17 residues. The V gene's germline CDR1 is MNHNY and CDR2 SVGAGI (reference sequence). V dropped 5 bases and J dropped 9; count of bases not matched to a gene: 14.

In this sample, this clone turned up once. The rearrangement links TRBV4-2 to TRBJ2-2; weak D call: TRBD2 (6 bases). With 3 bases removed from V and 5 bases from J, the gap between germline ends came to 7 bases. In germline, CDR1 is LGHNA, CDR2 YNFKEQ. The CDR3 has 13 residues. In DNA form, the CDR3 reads TGTGCCAGCAGCCAGGGGGGAACCGGGGAGCTGTTTTTT. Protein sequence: CASSQGGTGELFF.

CDR3 sequence reads: CASSRQGLPSTNEKLFF. CDR3 coding DNA: TGTGCCAGCAGCCGCCAGGGACTACCTTCAACTAATGAAAAACTGTTTTTT. This chain uses TRBV5-4 with TRBJ1-4; D is possibly TRBD1 (5 bases). Between the trimmed V and J ends, which lost 4 bases and 0 bases, there was a span of 16 bases. Looked up from germline, CDR1 is SGHNT and CDR2 is YYREEE (reference sequence). The CDR3 has 17 amino acids.

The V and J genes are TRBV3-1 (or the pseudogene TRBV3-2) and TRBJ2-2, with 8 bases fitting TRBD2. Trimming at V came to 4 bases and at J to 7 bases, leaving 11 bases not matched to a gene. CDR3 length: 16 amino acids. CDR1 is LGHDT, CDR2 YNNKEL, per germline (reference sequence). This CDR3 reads CASSRPPGGGIGELFF. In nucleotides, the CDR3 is TGTGCCAGCAGCCGGCCCCCGGGGGGGGGTATCGGGGAGCTGTTTTTT.

The CDR3 DNA follows: TGTGCCAGCAGCGAGTCCCCGGGGGGGGCCTCTGAAGCTTTCTTT. Translation gives CASSESPGGASEAFF. V and J are TRBV9 and TRBJ1-1, with a weak D call TRBD1 (6 bases). The CDR3 length is 15 residues. CDR1 and CDR2 from the germline V gene are SGDLS and YYNGEE. Trimming left V 3 bases short and J 6 bases short, with 18 bases between.

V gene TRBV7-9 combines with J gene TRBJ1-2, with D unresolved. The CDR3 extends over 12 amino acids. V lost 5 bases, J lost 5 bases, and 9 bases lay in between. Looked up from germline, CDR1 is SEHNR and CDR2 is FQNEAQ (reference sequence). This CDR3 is CASSPSGYGYTF. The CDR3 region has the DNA TGTGCCAGCAGCCCGTCCGGGTATGGCTACACCTTC. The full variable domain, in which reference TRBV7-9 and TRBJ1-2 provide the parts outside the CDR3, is DTGVSQNPRHKITKRGQNVTFRCDPISEHNRLYWYRQTLGQGPEFLTYFQNEAQLEKSRLLSDRFSAERPKGSFSTLEIQRTEQGDSAMYLCASSPSGYGYTFGSGTRLTVV.

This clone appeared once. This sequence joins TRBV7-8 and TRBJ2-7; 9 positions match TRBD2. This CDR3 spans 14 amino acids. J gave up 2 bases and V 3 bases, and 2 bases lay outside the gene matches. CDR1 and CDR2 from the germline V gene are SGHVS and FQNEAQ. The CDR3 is CASSFRTSAYEQYF. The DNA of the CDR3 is TGTGCCAGCAGCTTTAGGACTAGCGCCTACGAGCAGTACTTC.

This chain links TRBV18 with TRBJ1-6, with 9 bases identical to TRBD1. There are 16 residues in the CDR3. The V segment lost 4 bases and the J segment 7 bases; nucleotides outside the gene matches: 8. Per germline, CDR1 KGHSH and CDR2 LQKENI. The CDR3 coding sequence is TGTGCCAGCTCACAGAACAGGGGGCAAGGGAATTCACCCCTCCACTTT. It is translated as CASSQNRGQGNSPLHF.

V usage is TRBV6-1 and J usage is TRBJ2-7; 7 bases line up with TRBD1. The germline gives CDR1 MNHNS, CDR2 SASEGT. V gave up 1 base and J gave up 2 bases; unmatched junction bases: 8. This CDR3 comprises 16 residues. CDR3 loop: CASSEDARDSPYEQYF. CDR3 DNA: TGTGCCAGCAGTGAAGATGCTCGGGACAGTCCCTACGAGCAGTACTTC.

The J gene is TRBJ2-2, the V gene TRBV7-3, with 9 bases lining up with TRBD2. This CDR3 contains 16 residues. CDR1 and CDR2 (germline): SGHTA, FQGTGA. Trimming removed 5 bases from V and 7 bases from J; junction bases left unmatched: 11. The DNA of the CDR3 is TGTGCCAGCAGCAGGCCGCGGGGGGGCCTCGGCGGGGAGCTGTTTTTT. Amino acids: CASSRPRGGLGGELFF.

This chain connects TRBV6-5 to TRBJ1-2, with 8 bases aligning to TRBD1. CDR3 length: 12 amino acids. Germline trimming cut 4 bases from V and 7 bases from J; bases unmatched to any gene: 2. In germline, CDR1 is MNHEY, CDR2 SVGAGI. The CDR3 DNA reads TGTGCCAGCAGTTTTGGACAGGGTGGCTACACCTTC. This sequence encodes CASSFGQGGYTF.

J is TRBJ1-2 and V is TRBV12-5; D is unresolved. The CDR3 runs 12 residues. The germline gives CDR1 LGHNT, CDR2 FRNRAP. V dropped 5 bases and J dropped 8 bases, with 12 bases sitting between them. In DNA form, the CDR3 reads TGTGCTAGTGGTCCCCCGGCAGGCGGCTACACCTTC. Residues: CASGPPAGGYTF. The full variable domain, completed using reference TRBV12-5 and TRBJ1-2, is DARVTQTPRHKVTEMGQEVTMRCQPILGHNTVFWYRQTMMQGLELLAYFRNRAPLDDSGMPKDRFSAEMPDATLATLKIQPSEPRDSAVYFCASGPPAGGYTFGSGTRLTVV.

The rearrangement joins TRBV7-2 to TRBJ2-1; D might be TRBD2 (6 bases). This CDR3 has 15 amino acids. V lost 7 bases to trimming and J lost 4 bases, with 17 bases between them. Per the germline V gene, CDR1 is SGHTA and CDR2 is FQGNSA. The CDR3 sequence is CASNPRAGTYNEQFF. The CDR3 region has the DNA TGTGCCAGCAACCCCCGGGCGGGGACTTACAATGAGCAGTTCTTC.

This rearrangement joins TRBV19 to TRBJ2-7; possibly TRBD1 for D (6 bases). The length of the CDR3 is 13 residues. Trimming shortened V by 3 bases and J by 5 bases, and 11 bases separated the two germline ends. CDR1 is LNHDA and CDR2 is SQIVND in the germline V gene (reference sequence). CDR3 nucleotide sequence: TGTGCCAGTAGTATCCTCACAGGGAACGAGCAGTACTTC. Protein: CASSILTGNEQYF.

DNA of the CDR3: TGTGCCAGCAGCTTGGTGCGGGGCGTAGTGGACACTGAAGCTTTCTTT. It codes for CASSLVRGVVDTEAFF. The rearrangement links TRBV5-4 to TRBJ1-1, with D tentatively TRBD1 (5 bases). Trimming removed 0 bases at V and 3 bases at J, with 15 bases between. The V gene's germline CDR1 is SGHNT and CDR2 YYREEE (reference sequence). The CDR3 is made up of 16 amino acids.

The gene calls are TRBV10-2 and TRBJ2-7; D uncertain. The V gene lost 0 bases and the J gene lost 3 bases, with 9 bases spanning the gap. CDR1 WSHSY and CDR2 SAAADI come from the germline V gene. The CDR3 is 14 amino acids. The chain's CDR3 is CASSESWRGYEQYF. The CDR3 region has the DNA TGCGCCAGCAGTGAGTCCTGGAGAGGCTACGAGCAGTACTTC.

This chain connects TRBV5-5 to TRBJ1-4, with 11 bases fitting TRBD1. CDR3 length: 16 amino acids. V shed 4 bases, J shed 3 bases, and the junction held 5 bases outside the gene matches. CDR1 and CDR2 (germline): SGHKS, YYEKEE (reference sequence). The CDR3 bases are TGTGCCAGCAGCCAGGGACAGGGGGAGGCTAATGAAAAACTGTTTTTT. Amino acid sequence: CASSQGQGEANEKLFF.

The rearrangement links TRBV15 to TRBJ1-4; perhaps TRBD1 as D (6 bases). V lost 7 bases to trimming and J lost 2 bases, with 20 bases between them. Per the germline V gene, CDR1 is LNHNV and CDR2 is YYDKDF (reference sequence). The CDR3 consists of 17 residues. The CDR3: CATMPLGQQGTNEKLFF. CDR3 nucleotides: TGTGCCACCATGCCGCTAGGACAGCAGGGGACTAATGAAAAACTGTTTTTT.

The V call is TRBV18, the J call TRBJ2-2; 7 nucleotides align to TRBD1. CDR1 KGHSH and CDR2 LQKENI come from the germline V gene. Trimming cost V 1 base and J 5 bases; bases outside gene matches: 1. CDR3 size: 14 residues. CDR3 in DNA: TGTGCCAGCTCACCACTGGGACAGACCGGGGAGCTGTTTTTT. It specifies CASSPLGQTGELFF.

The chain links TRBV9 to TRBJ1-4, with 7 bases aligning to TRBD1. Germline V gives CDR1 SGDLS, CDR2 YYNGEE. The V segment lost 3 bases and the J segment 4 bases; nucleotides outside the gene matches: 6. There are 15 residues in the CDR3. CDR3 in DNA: TGTGCCAGCAGCGAGAGACAGGGCCTTAATGAAAAACTGTTTTTT. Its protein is CASSERQGLNEKLFF.